This T cell receptor beta chain derives from a study of blood T cell repertoires in COVID-19. Source study methods: Reference gene primer amplification yielded estimated nucleated cell counts. The assay was immunoSEQ multiplex PCR, and TCRdb's table has in-frame clones only and misses some. The D gene and trimming were derived from the DNA, and the V and J assignments and clone size from that table. The sample includes 60,000 to 80,000 clones, approximately 80% of them seen just once. V was trimmed by 5 bases and J by 2 bases, leaving 15 bases between them. CDR3 length equals 15 residues. Germline V gives CDR1 SQVTM, CDR2 ANQGSEA.

Sequenced sample: PBMCs or T cells enriched from blood (not recorded which). The rearrangement joins TRBV29-1 to TRBJ2-2; D is possibly TRBD2 (6 bases). The clonotype comes from a woman in her 40s with acute COVID-19. CDR3 amino acids: CSVYPRDSNTGELFF. For the CDR3, the DNA is TGCAGCGTTTACCCCCGGGACTCCAACACCGGGGAGCTGTTTTTT.